This T cell receptor beta chain appears in the sequencing data of a study of blood T cell repertoires in COVID-19. On the study more broadly: Some COVID-19 samples were acute and others convalescent; all came from the United States, Italy and Spain. PBMCs, B-cell-depleted T cells, or T cells were the source of the cDNA or gDNA that made up the material.

In the authors' workflow: Amplification of reference gene primers was used by the study to estimate nucleated cell counts. Some clones are missing from TCRdb's copy, which holds only in-frame ones; the method was immunoSEQ multiplex PCR. V, J and clone size are taken as reported in that table, and D and trimming were inferred from the DNA itself. In the table there are a few hundred thousand clones, 82% of which are singletons. This CDR3 is built from 14 residues. J lost 5 bases, V lost 5 bases, and 6 bases had no gene match. CDR1 is SNHLY and CDR2 is FYNNEI in the germline V gene. The origin of this receptor is a young woman with acute or convalescent COVID-19. Sequenced input: peripheral blood. This chain links TRBV2 with TRBJ1-5; 7 bases fit TRBD1. The CDR3 here is CASSRTGGYQPQHF. The CDR3 nucleotides read TGTGCCAGCAGTAGGACAGGCGGTTATCAGCCCCAGCATTTT.